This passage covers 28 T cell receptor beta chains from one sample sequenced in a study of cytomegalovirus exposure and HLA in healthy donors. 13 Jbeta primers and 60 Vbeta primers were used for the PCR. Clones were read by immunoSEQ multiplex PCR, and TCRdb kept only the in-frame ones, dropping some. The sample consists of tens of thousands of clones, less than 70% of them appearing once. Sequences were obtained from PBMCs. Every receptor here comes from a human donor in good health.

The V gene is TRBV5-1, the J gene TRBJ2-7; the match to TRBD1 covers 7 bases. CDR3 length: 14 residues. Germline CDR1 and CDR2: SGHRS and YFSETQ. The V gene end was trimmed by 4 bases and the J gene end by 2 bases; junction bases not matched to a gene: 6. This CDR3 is CASSPGTETYEQYF. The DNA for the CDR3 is TGCGCCAGCAGCCCAGGGACAGAAACCTACGAGCAGTACTTC. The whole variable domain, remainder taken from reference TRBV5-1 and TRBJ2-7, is KAGVTQTPRYLIKTRGQQVTLSCSPISGHRSVSWYQQTPGQGLQFLFEYFSETQRNKGNFPGRFSGRQFSNSRSEMNVSTLELGDSALYLCASSPGTETYEQYFGPGTRLTVT.

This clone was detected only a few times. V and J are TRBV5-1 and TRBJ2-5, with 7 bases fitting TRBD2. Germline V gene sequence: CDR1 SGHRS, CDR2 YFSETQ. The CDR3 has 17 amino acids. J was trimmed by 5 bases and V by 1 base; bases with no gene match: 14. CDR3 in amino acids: CASSLWGGGVSGETQYF. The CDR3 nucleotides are TGCGCCAGCAGCTTGTGGGGTGGGGGGGTCTCCGGGGAGACCCAGTACTTC. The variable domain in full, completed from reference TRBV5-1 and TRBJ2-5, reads KAGVTQTPRYLIKTRGQQVTLSCSPISGHRSVSWYQQTPGQGLQFLFEYFSETQRNKGNFPGRFSGRQFSNSRSEMNVSTLELGDSALYLCASSLWGGGVSGETQYFGPGTRLLVL.

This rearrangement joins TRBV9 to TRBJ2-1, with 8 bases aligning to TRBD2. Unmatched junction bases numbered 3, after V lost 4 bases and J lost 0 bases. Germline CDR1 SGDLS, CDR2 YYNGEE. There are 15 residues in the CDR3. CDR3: CASSTGGASYNEQFF. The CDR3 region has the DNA TGTGCCAGCAGCACCGGGGGGGCCTCCTACAATGAGCAGTTCTTC.

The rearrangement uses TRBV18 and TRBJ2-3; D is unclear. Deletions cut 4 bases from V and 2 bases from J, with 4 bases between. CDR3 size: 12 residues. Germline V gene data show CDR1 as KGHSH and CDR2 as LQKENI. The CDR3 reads CASSLNTDTQYF. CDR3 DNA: TGTGCCAGCTCACTTAACACAGATACGCAGTATTTT.

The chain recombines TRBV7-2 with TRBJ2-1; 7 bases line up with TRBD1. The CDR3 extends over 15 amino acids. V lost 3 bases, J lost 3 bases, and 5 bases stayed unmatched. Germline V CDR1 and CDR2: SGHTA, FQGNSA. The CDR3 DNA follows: TGTGCCAGCAGCTTCTACCGGGACAGCTACAATGAGCAGTTCTTC. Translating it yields CASSFYRDSYNEQFF.

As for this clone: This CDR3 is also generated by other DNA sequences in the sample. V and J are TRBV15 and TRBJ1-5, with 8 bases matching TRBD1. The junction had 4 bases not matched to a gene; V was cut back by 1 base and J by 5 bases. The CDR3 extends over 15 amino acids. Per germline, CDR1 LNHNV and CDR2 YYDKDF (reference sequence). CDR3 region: CATSRGDRGDQPQHF. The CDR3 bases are TGTGCCACCAGCAGAGGAGACAGGGGAGATCAGCCCCAGCATTTT.

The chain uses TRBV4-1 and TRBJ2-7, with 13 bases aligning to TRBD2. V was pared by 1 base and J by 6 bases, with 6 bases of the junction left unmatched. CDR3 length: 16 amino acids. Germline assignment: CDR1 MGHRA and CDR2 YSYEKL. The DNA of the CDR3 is TGCGCCAGCAGCCAAGCTATGACTAGCGGGGGGAGCGAGCAGTACTTC. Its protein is CASSQAMTSGGSEQYF.

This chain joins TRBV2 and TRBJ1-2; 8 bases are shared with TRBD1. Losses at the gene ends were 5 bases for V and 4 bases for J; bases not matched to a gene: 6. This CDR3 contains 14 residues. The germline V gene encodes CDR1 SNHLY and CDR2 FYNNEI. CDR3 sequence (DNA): TGTGCCAGCAGTTACGGACAGGGTAGCTATGGCTACACCTTC. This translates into CASSYGQGSYGYTF.

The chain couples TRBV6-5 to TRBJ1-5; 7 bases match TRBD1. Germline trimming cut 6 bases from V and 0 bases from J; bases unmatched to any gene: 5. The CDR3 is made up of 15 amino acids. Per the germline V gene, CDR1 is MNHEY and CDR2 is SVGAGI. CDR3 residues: CASRVGQVSNQPQHF. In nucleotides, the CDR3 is TGTGCCAGCAGGGTCGGACAGGTTAGCAATCAGCCCCAGCATTTT.

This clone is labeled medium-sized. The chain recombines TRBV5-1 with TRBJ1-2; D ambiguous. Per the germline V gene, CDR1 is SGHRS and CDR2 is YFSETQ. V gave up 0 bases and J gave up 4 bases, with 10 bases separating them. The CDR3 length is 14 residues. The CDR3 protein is CASSLALGSYGYTF. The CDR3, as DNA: TGCGCCAGCAGCTTGGCCCTAGGCAGCTATGGCTACACCTTC.

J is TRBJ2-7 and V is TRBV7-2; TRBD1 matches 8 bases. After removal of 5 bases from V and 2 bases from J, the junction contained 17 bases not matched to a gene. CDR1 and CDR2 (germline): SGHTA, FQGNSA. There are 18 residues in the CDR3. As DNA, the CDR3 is TGTGCCAGCAGCCCATTAACGTTCGGACAGGGAAGTCCCTACGAGCAGTACTTC. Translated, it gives CASSPLTFGQGSPYEQYF.

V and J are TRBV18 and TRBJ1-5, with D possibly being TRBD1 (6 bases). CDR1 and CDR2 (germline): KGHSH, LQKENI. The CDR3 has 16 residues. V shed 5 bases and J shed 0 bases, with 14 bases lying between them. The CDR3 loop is CASSVDRFDSNQPQHF. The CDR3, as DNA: TGTGCCAGCTCAGTAGACAGGTTCGATAGCAATCAGCCCCAGCATTTT.

The CDR3 DNA sequence: TGTGCCAGCAGTCCGCAGACTAGCACAGTGGTTGAGCAGTTCTTC. Encoded protein: CASSPQTSTVVEQFF. V usage is TRBV6-5 and J usage is TRBJ2-1; the match to TRBD2 covers 7 bases. The CDR3 has 15 amino acids. Trimming removed 5 bases from V and 9 bases from J; junction bases left unmatched: 13. CDR1 MNHEY and CDR2 SVGAGI come from the germline V gene.

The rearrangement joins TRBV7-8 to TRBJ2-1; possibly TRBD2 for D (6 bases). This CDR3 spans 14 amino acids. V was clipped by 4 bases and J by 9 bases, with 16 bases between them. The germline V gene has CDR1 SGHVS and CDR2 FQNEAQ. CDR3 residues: CASSSGLLLTEQFF. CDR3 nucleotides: TGTGCCAGCAGCTCGGGACTCCTTTTGACTGAGCAGTTCTTC.

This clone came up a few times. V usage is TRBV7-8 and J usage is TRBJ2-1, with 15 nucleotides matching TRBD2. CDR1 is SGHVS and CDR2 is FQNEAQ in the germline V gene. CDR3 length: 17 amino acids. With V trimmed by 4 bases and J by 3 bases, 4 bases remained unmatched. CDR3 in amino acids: CASSSGTSGGHYNEQFF. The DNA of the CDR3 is TGTGCCAGCAGCTCCGGGACTAGCGGGGGGCACTACAATGAGCAGTTCTTC.

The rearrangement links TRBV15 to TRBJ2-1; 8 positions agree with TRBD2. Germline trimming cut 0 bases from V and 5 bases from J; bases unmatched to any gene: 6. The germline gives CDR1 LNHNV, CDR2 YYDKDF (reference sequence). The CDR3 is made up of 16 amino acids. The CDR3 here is CATSREGTSRHNEQFF. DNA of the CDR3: TGTGCCACCAGCAGAGAGGGGACTAGTCGGCACAATGAGCAGTTCTTC. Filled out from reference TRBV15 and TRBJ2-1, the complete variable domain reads DAMVIQNPRYQVTQFGKPVTLSCSQTLNHNVMYWYQQKSSQAPKLLFHYYDKDFNNEADTPDNFQSRRPNTSFCFLDIRSPGLGDTAMYLCATSREGTSRHNEQFFGPGTRLTVL.

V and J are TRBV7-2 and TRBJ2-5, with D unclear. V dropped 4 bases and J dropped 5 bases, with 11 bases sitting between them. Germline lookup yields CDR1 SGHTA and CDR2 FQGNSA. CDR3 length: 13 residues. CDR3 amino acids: CASSSTFDETQYF. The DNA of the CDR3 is TGTGCCAGCAGCTCGACTTTTGATGAGACCCAGTACTTC. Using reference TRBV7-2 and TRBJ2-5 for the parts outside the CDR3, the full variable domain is GAGVSQSPSNKVTEKGKDVELRCDPISGHTALYWYRQSLGQGLEFLIYFQGNSAPDKSGLPSDRFSAERTGGSVSTLTIQRTQQEDSAVYLCASSSTFDETQYFGPGTRLLVL.

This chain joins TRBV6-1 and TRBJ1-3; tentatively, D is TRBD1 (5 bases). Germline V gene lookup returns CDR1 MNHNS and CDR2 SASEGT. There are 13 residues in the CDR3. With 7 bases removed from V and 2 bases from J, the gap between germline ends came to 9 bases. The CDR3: CASMGLTGNTIYF. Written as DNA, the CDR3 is TGTGCCAGCATGGGGCTCACTGGAAACACCATATATTTT.

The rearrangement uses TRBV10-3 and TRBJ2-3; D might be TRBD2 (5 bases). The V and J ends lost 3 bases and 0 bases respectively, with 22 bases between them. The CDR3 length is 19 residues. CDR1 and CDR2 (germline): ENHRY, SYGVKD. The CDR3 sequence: CAISESNDGIPTSTDTQYF. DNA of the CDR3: TGTGCCATCAGTGAATCGAATGACGGGATCCCTACTAGCACAGATACGCAGTATTTT.

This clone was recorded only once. CDR3 nucleotide sequence: TGTGCCAGCAGCGTCGGAGGAATACCAACAGATACGCAGTATTTT. Protein product: CASSVGGIPTDTQYF. The gene calls are TRBV9 and TRBJ2-3, with a tentative D call TRBD2 (5 bases). This CDR3 spans 15 amino acids. The V gene lost 2 bases and the J gene lost 3 bases, with 13 bases spanning the gap. CDR1 is SGDLS, CDR2 YYNGEE, per germline. The complete variable domain, with remaining parts taken from reference TRBV9 and TRBJ2-3, reads DSGVTQTPKHLITATGQRVTLRCSPRSGDLSVYWYQQSLDQGLQFLIQYYNGEERAKGNILERFSAQQFPDLHSELNLSSLELGDSALYFCASSVGGIPTDTQYFGPGTRLTVL.

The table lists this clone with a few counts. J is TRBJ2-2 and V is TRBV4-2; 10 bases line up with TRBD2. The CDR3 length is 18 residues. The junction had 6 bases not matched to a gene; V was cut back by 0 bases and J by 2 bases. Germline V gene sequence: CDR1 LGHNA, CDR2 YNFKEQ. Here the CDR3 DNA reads TGTGCCAGCAGCCAAGAAGCCCTAGCGGGGGCAAACACCGGGGAGCTGTTTTTT. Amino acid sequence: CASSQEALAGANTGELFF.

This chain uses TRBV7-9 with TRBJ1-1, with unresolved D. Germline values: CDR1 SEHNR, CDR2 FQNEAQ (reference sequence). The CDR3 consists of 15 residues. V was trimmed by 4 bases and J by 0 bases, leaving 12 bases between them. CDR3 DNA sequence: TGTGCCAGCAGCTCAGGTGGTGGGCTGAACACTGAAGCTTTCTTT. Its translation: CASSSGGGLNTEAFF.

Written as DNA, the CDR3 is TGTGCCAGCAGCACAACCGGGGTTCTGAACACTGAAGCTTTCTTT. Encoded protein: CASSTTGVLNTEAFF. The V and J genes are TRBV6-5 and TRBJ1-1; D is ambiguous. This CDR3 has 15 amino acids. V was clipped by 6 bases and J by 0 bases, with 14 bases between them. Germline CDR1 MNHEY, CDR2 SVGAGI.

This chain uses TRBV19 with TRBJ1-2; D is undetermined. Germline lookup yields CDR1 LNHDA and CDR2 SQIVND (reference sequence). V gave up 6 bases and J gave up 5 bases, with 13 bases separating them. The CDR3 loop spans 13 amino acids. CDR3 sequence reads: CASSESGWYGYTF. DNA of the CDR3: TGTGCCAGTAGCGAATCAGGATGGTATGGCTACACCTTC.

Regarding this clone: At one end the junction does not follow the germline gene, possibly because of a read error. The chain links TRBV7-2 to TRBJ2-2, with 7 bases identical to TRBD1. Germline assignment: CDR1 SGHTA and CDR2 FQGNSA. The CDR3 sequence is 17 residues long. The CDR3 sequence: CASSIASGTVNTGELFF. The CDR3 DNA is TGTGCCAGCAGCATAGCGTCCGGGACAGTGAACACCGGGGAGCTGTTTTTT.

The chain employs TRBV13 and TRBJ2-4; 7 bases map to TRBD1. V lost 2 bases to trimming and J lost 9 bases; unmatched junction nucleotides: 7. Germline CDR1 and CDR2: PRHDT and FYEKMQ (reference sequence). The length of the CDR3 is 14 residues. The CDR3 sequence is CASSLYDREGIQYF. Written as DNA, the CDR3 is TGTGCCAGCAGCTTATACGACAGGGAAGGCATTCAGTACTTC. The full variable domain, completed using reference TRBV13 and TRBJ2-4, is AAGVIQSPRHLIKEKRETATLKCYPIPRHDTVYWYQQGPGQDPQFLISFYEKMQSDKGSIPDRFSAQQFSDYHSELNMSSLELGDSALYFCASSLYDREGIQYFGAGTRLSVL.

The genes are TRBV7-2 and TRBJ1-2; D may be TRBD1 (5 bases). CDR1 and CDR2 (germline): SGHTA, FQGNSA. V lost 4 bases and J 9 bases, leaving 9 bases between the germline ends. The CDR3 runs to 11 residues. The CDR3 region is CASSWMDSYTF. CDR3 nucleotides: TGTGCCAGCAGCTGGATGGACAGCTACACCTTC.

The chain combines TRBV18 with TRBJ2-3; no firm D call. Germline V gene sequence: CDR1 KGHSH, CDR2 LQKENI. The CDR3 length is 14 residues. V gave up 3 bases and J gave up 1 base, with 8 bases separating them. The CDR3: CASSPFAGTDTQYF. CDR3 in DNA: TGTGCCAGCTCACCCTTTGCGGGCACAGATACGCAGTATTTT. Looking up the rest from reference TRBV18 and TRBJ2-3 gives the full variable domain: NAGVMQNPRHLVRRRGQEARLRCSPMKGHSHVYWYRQLPEEGLKFMVYLQKENIIDESGMPKERFSAEFPKEGPSILRIQQVVRGDSAAYFCASSPFAGTDTQYFGPGTRLTVL.